Here is one TCR beta chain with its context. Clones were sequenced by immunoSEQ multiplex PCR, and TCRdb holds only the in-frame ones, with some missing. The sample records more than 85,000 clones, less than 85% being singletons. These data come from a study of Ad26.COV2.S vaccination and SARS-CoV-2 variants. The ends were cut back, 3 bases at V and 3 bases at J, with 9 bases in the middle. The CDR3 spans 13 residues. Germline loops: CDR1 SNHLY, CDR2 FYNNEI. This sequence originates from a human donor who had recovered from COVID-19. The genes are TRBV2 and TRBJ2-7; tentatively, D is TRBD2 (6 bases). The sample consisted of peripheral blood, taken after recovery from COVID-19. The CDR3 sequence: CASSEGGDYEQYF. For the CDR3, the DNA is TGTGCCAGCAGTGAGGGGGGAGACTACGAGCAGTACTTC.